The rows below give T cell receptor beta chains drawn from one sample of a study of CD8+CD57+ T cells in acquired aplastic anemia. TCRdb re-analysed the reads in MiXCR, keeping a single row per CDR3 protein. Of 150,000 or so distinct CDR3 sequences listed, roughly 43% are singletons. The sequenced sample was sorted CD4+, CD8+, or CD8+CD57+ T cells (not recorded which) from PBMCs. These receptors were collected from a human donor with aplastic anemia. The CDR3 runs from the conserved cysteine through the conserved F or W. Each record gives: CDR3 protein, CDR3 DNA, clone size, V gene, J gene, D gene. The D gene is left open where the match is weak. A row's size may be missing; if present it is once, few, many or a size class.

cdr3_aa: CASSPLGQFVEAFF
cdr3_nt: TGTGCCAGCAGCCCCCTCGGACAGTTTGTCGAAGCTTTCTTT
clone_size: NA
v_call: TRBV7-2
j_call: TRBJ1-1
d_call: NA

cdr3_aa: CASSAWTGGEKLFF
cdr3_nt: TGTGCCAGTAGTGCCTGGACAGGCGGTGAAAAACTGTTTTTT
clone_size: many
v_call: TRBV19
j_call: TRBJ1-4
d_call: TRBD1

cdr3_aa: CASSLVLESGNTIYF
cdr3_nt: TGTGCCAGCAGCTTAGTATTGGAGTCTGGAAACACCATATATTTT
clone_size: many
v_call: TRBV7-2
j_call: TRBJ1-3
d_call: NA

cdr3_aa: CASRVRTGQGNSPLHF
cdr3_nt: TGTGCCAGCAGAGTGAGGACGGGACAGGGTAATTCACCCCTCCACTTT
clone_size: many
v_call: TRBV6-1
j_call: TRBJ1-6
d_call: TRBD1

cdr3_aa: CASSYGRGGINEELFF
cdr3_nt: TGTGCCAGCAGTTACGGTCGGGGCGGAATAAATGAAGAACTGTTTTTT
clone_size: once
v_call: TRBV6-5
j_call: TRBJ1-4
d_call: NA

cdr3_aa: CASTPGVQETQYF
cdr3_nt: TGTGCCAGCACCCCGGGGGTTCAAGAGACCCAGTACTTC
clone_size: NA
v_call: TRBV7-9
j_call: TRBJ2-5
d_call: NA

cdr3_aa: CASSLDRGLSNQPQHF
cdr3_nt: TGTGCCAGTAGTCTCGACAGGGGACTGAGCAATCAGCCCCAGCATTTT
clone_size: NA
v_call: TRBV19
j_call: TRBJ1-5
d_call: TRBD1

cdr3_aa: CASSRTQDTSYEQYF
cdr3_nt: TGTGCCAGCAGCCGGACGCAAGACACCTCCTACGAGCAGTACTTC
clone_size: NA
v_call: TRBV7-9
j_call: TRBJ2-7
d_call: NA

cdr3_aa: CASSSRGAGGSGYEQYF
cdr3_nt: TGTGCCAGCAGCTCCAGGGGGGCAGGTGGGTCGGGTTACGAGCAGTACTTC
clone_size: NA
v_call: TRBV5-4
j_call: TRBJ2-7
d_call: NA

cdr3_aa: CASSRPSEETQYF
cdr3_nt: TGTGCCAGCAGCCGACCTTCAGAAGAGACCCAGTACTTC
clone_size: many
v_call: TRBV3-1
j_call: TRBJ2-5
d_call: NA

cdr3_aa: CASSLGTGRQETQYF
cdr3_nt: TGTGCCAGCAGCTTAGGGACAGGCCGTCAAGAGACCCAGTACTTC
clone_size: many
v_call: TRBV7-3
j_call: TRBJ2-5
d_call: TRBD1

cdr3_aa: CASSVGRTTYEQYF
cdr3_nt: TGTGCCAGCAGCGTAGGCAGGACCACCTACGAGCAGTACTTC
clone_size: NA
v_call: TRBV9
j_call: TRBJ2-7
d_call: NA

cdr3_aa: CASSFAGGKDNEQFF
cdr3_nt: TGTGCCAGCAGTTTTGCCGGGGGGAAGGACAATGAGCAGTTCTTC
clone_size: NA
v_call: TRBV12-3/TRBV12-4
j_call: TRBJ2-1
d_call: TRBD2

cdr3_aa: CASSESSAYGYTF
cdr3_nt: TGCGCCAGCAGTGAGTCGAGTGCATATGGCTACACCTTC
clone_size: NA
v_call: TRBV10-1
j_call: TRBJ1-2
d_call: NA

cdr3_aa: CASSEHGFSGDTIYF
cdr3_nt: TGTGCCAGCAGTGAACACGGATTCTCTGGAGACACCATATATTTC
clone_size: NA
v_call: TRBV10-3
j_call: TRBJ1-3
d_call: NA

cdr3_aa: CATSRAESGRGYTF
cdr3_nt: TGTGCCACCAGCAGGGCTGAATCTGGCCGTGGCTACACCTTC
clone_size: NA
v_call: TRBV15
j_call: TRBJ1-2
d_call: NA

cdr3_aa: CASGLAGGQETQYF
cdr3_nt: TGTGCCAGCGGCCTAGCGGGGGGGCAAGAGACCCAGTACTTC
clone_size: many
v_call: TRBV12-3/TRBV12-4
j_call: TRBJ2-5
d_call: TRBD2

cdr3_aa: CSAPQSGGPSTDTQYF
cdr3_nt: TGCAGTGCCCCTCAATCCGGGGGGCCCAGCACAGATACGCAGTATTTT
clone_size: many
v_call: TRBV20-1
j_call: TRBJ2-3
d_call: NA

cdr3_aa: CASSKAGEHQPQHF
cdr3_nt: TGTGCCAGTAGTAAGGCAGGGGAGCATCAGCCCCAGCATTTT
clone_size: once
v_call: TRBV19
j_call: TRBJ1-5
d_call: NA

cdr3_aa: CASSDGRDSTYEQYF
cdr3_nt: TGTGCCAGCAGCGATGGGAGGGACAGTACCTACGAGCAGTACTTC
clone_size: NA
v_call: TRBV9
j_call: TRBJ2-7
d_call: NA

cdr3_aa: CAWSSGGDSPLHF
cdr3_nt: TGTGCCTGGAGCTCAGGGGGGGATTCACCCCTCCACTTT
clone_size: NA
v_call: TRBV30
j_call: TRBJ1-6
d_call: TRBD1

cdr3_aa: CASSLNTYEQYF
cdr3_nt: TGTGCCAGCAGCCTCAACACGTACGAGCAGTACTTC
clone_size: few
v_call: TRBV7-9
j_call: TRBJ2-7
d_call: NA

cdr3_aa: CSVEFGSYEQYF
cdr3_nt: TGCAGCGTTGAGTTCGGGTCCTACGAGCAGTACTTC
clone_size: NA
v_call: TRBV29-1
j_call: TRBJ2-7
d_call: NA

cdr3_aa: CSTAGLWGEQYF
cdr3_nt: TGCAGTACTGCGGGGTTATGGGGGGAGCAGTACTTC
clone_size: many
v_call: TRBV20-1
j_call: TRBJ2-7
d_call: NA

cdr3_aa: CASSLSRPGTGFPEQYF
cdr3_nt: TGTGCCAGCAGTTTATCGCGACCCGGGACAGGGTTTCCCGAGCAGTACTTC
clone_size: many
v_call: TRBV12-3/TRBV12-4
j_call: TRBJ2-7
d_call: TRBD1

cdr3_aa: CSLGQGMGGNTIYF
cdr3_nt: TGCAGCTTGGGACAGGGAATGGGTGGAAACACCATATATTTT
clone_size: once
v_call: TRBV29-1
j_call: TRBJ1-3
d_call: TRBD1

cdr3_aa: CASSSRLHTTDTQYF
cdr3_nt: TGTGCCAGCAGCTCTAGACTTCACACCACAGATACGCAGTATTTT
clone_size: many
v_call: TRBV7-9
j_call: TRBJ2-3
d_call: NA

cdr3_aa: CASSLGQRNTEAFF
cdr3_nt: TGTGCCAGTAGTCTGGGACAACGGAACACTGAAGCTTTCTTT
clone_size: many
v_call: TRBV19
j_call: TRBJ1-1
d_call: NA

cdr3_aa: CASSIPSGTEAFF
cdr3_nt: TGTGCCAGTAGTATCCCCTCAGGGACTGAAGCTTTCTTT
clone_size: NA
v_call: TRBV19
j_call: TRBJ1-1
d_call: NA

cdr3_aa: CASSISPLAGTSYNEQFF
cdr3_nt: TGTGCCAGTAGTATATCCCCACTAGCGGGTACTTCCTACAATGAGCAGTTCTTC
clone_size: many
v_call: TRBV19
j_call: TRBJ2-1
d_call: TRBD2

cdr3_aa: CASSQEKQGAYEKLFF
cdr3_nt: TGTGCCAGCAGCCAAGAAAAGCAGGGGGCCTATGAAAAACTGTTTTTT
clone_size: NA
v_call: TRBV4-2
j_call: TRBJ1-4
d_call: TRBD1

cdr3_aa: CASSPRGQETQYF
cdr3_nt: TGTGCCAGCAGTCCCAGGGGACAAGAGACCCAGTACTTC
clone_size: many
v_call: TRBV12-3/TRBV12-4
j_call: TRBJ2-5
d_call: NA

cdr3_aa: CASRNQGADEQYF
cdr3_nt: TGTGCCAGCAGAAACCAGGGGGCGGACGAGCAGTACTTC
clone_size: many
v_call: TRBV27
j_call: TRBJ2-7
d_call: TRBD1

cdr3_aa: CATSRDAGDQETQYF
cdr3_nt: TGTGCCACCAGCAGAGATGCGGGGGACCAAGAGACCCAGTACTTC
clone_size: NA
v_call: TRBV15
j_call: TRBJ2-5
d_call: TRBD2

cdr3_aa: CASSPTGEGTEAFF
cdr3_nt: TGTGCCAGCAGCCCTACGGGGGAAGGGACTGAAGCTTTCTTT
clone_size: NA
v_call: TRBV5-6
j_call: TRBJ1-1
d_call: NA

cdr3_aa: CASSELRDSPLHF
cdr3_nt: TGTGCCAGCAGCGAATTAAGGGATTCACCCCTCCACTTT
clone_size: many
v_call: TRBV6-1
j_call: TRBJ1-6
d_call: NA

cdr3_aa: CASSLVQEVSYNEQFF
cdr3_nt: TGTGCCAGCAGCTTGGTCCAAGAAGTTTCATACAATGAGCAGTTCTTC
clone_size: once
v_call: TRBV5-4
j_call: TRBJ2-1
d_call: NA

cdr3_aa: CASSYLAGTGSSYEQYF
cdr3_nt: TGTGCCAGCAGTTACCTCGCCGGGACAGGGAGCTCCTACGAGCAGTACTTC
clone_size: many
v_call: TRBV6-5
j_call: TRBJ2-7
d_call: TRBD1

cdr3_aa: CASSLSTNEQFF
cdr3_nt: TGTGCCAGCAGTTTATCCACGAATGAGCAGTTCTTC
clone_size: NA
v_call: TRBV12-3/TRBV12-4
j_call: TRBJ2-1
d_call: NA

cdr3_aa: CASSSQGVLGEQYF
cdr3_nt: TGTGCCAGCAGTTCACAGGGGGTGCTTGGGGAGCAGTACTTC
clone_size: once
v_call: TRBV2
j_call: TRBJ2-7
d_call: TRBD1

cdr3_aa: CASSDKRLAGDEQFF
cdr3_nt: TGTGCCAGCAGTGATAAGAGACTAGCGGGAGATGAGCAGTTCTTC
clone_size: NA
v_call: TRBV25-1
j_call: TRBJ2-1
d_call: TRBD2

cdr3_aa: CAIRGGVGGPYETQYF
cdr3_nt: TGTGCCATCCGCGGGGGAGTGGGGGGGCCTTATGAGACCCAGTACTTC
clone_size: many
v_call: TRBV10-3
j_call: TRBJ2-5
d_call: NA

cdr3_aa: CAITRGSSEDTQYF
cdr3_nt: TGTGCCATCACCCGGGGGTCTAGCGAAGATACGCAGTATTTT
clone_size: many
v_call: TRBV10-3
j_call: TRBJ2-3
d_call: NA

cdr3_aa: CASSEAKRVGGYTF
cdr3_nt: TGTGCCAGCAGTGAAGCGAAGAGGGTTGGTGGCTACACCTTC
clone_size: many
v_call: TRBV2
j_call: TRBJ1-2
d_call: NA

cdr3_aa: CATSDLGGSGTDTQYF
cdr3_nt: TGTGCCACCAGTGATTTAGGTGGGTCGGGCACAGATACGCAGTATTTT
clone_size: few
v_call: TRBV24-1
j_call: TRBJ2-3
d_call: NA

cdr3_aa: CASSLIIGNEQFF
cdr3_nt: TGTGCCAGCAGTTTAATTATCGGCAATGAGCAGTTCTTC
clone_size: many
v_call: TRBV12-3/TRBV12-4
j_call: TRBJ2-1
d_call: NA

cdr3_aa: CARRQGSYNEQLF
cdr3_nt: TGTGCCAGAAGACAGGGGTCCTACAATGAGCAGCTCTTC
clone_size: NA
v_call: TRBV2
j_call: TRBJ2-1
d_call: TRBD1

cdr3_aa: CSVEYGNRAVSEAFF
cdr3_nt: TGCAGCGTTGAATATGGGAACAGGGCTGTGTCTGAAGCTTTCTTT
clone_size: NA
v_call: TRBV29-1
j_call: TRBJ1-1
d_call: NA

cdr3_aa: CASSGNKETQYF
cdr3_nt: TGTGCCAGCAGTGGTAATAAAGAGACCCAGTACTTC
clone_size: NA
v_call: TRBV2
j_call: TRBJ2-5
d_call: NA

cdr3_aa: CASSLVLRLADYNEQFF
cdr3_nt: TGTGCCAGCAGCTTGGTCTTAAGACTAGCGGATTACAATGAGCAGTTCTTC
clone_size: many
v_call: TRBV5-4
j_call: TRBJ2-1
d_call: TRBD2

cdr3_aa: CATSRRQQTSGLGSPLHF
cdr3_nt: TGTGCCACCAGCAGGAGACAACAGACCTCCGGTTTAGGCTCACCCCTCCACTTT
clone_size: NA
v_call: TRBV15
j_call: TRBJ1-6
d_call: NA

cdr3_aa: CASSVGPGRVYEQYF
cdr3_nt: TGTGCCAGCAGCGTAGGACCCGGTCGTGTCTACGAGCAGTACTTC
clone_size: NA
v_call: TRBV7-9
j_call: TRBJ2-7
d_call: NA

cdr3_aa: CASSVGQSRNTEAFF
cdr3_nt: TGTGCCAGCAGCGTAGGACAGTCCCGGAACACTGAAGCTTTCTTT
clone_size: many
v_call: TRBV9
j_call: TRBJ1-1
d_call: NA

cdr3_aa: CASSGEGTYSPLHF
cdr3_nt: TGTGCCAGCAGTGGGGAGGGGACCTATTCACCCCTCCACTTT
clone_size: many
v_call: TRBV6-1
j_call: TRBJ1-6
d_call: NA

cdr3_aa: CASTPGGGLVKYF
cdr3_nt: TGTGCCAGCACCCCGGGTGGGGGACTAGTGAAGTATTTT
clone_size: many
v_call: TRBV2
j_call: TRBJ2-3
d_call: TRBD2